The 9 T cell receptor beta chains below come from one sample, sequenced in a study of OX40 agonist ivuxolimab in advanced cancers. Repertoires were generated with immunoSEQ multiplex PCR, while TCRdb's copy carries only in-frame clones and drops some. The sample consists of some 150,000 clones, about 92% of them appearing once. Source: CD4+ or CD8+ T cells sorted from blood, taken in a trial of the OX40 agonist ivuxolimab. The receptors derive from an adult with an advanced solid tumor such as melanoma, head and neck, liver or kidney cancer.

The chain recombines TRBV9 with TRBJ1-6; tentatively, D is TRBD1 (5 bases). CDR1 is SGDLS, CDR2 YYNGEE, per germline. V lost 3 bases and J 4 bases, leaving 8 bases between the germline ends. The CDR3 length is 14 residues. CDR3 sequence reads: CASSGGDYNSPLHF. In DNA form, the CDR3 reads TGTGCCAGCAGCGGGGGGGATTATAATTCACCCCTCCACTTT.

The V and J genes are TRBV11-2 and TRBJ2-5; maybe TRBD2 (5 bases). Germline assignment: CDR1 SGHAT and CDR2 FQNNGV. This CDR3 is built from 13 residues. The germline V and J ends were trimmed by 3 bases and 4 bases, with 9 bases remaining between them. CDR3 loop: CASSFTSGETQYF. DNA for the CDR3: TGTGCCAGCAGCTTTACTAGTGGAGAGACCCAGTACTTC.

The rearrangement links TRBV11-2 to TRBJ1-2; D might be TRBD1 (6 bases). V shed 4 bases and J shed 3 bases, with 12 bases lying between them. This CDR3 comprises 14 residues. From germline, CDR1 is SGHAT and CDR2 FQNNGV. Here the CDR3 reads CASSSLTGDYGYTF. The DNA for the CDR3 is TGTGCCAGCAGCTCGCTGACAGGAGACTATGGCTACACCTTC.

The count of this clone is one. The J gene is TRBJ1-2, the V gene TRBV5-5, with 8 bases lining up with TRBD1. Trimming removed 4 bases from V and 8 bases from J; junction bases left unmatched: 10. CDR1 is SGHKS, CDR2 YYEKEE, per germline (reference sequence). The CDR3 totals 14 residues. CDR3: CASSLQATGVGYTF. DNA of the CDR3: TGTGCCAGCAGCCTCCAGGCGACAGGGGTCGGCTACACCTTC.

This clone was picked up a small number of times. One end of the junction varies from germline; a read error may be responsible. The genes are TRBV7-7 and TRBJ2-2; possibly TRBD1 for D (5 bases). This CDR3 has 15 residues. CDR1 is SSHAT, CDR2 FNYEAQ, per germline (reference sequence). CDR3 DNA: TGTGCTAGCAGCCCGGACGGACAGAACACCGGGGAGCTGTTTTTT. Its protein product is CASSPDGQNTGELFF.

A word on this clone: Other DNA sequences from this sample encode an identical CDR3 as well. The rearrangement uses TRBV28 and TRBJ2-7, with unresolved D. Trimming removed 4 bases at V and 3 bases at J, with 7 bases between. The CDR3 is 12 residues long. Germline assignment: CDR1 MDHEN and CDR2 SYDVKM. The CDR3 region has the DNA TGTGCCAGCAGTTCAGGCTTCTACGAGCAGTACTTC. As protein: CASSSGFYEQYF.

The chain carries TRBV11-2 and TRBJ2-7; D remains unclear. This CDR3 region has 15 residues. The V and J ends lost 4 bases and 3 bases respectively, with 16 bases between them. Germline V gene lookup returns CDR1 SGHAT and CDR2 FQNNGV. The DNA of the CDR3 is TGTGCCAGCAGCTCCCACCAGACTGGGGTCTACGAGCAGTACTTC. Amino acid sequence: CASSSHQTGVYEQYF.

J is TRBJ1-1 and V is TRBV6-5; D remains ambiguous. The V end was cut by 0 bases, the J end by 3 bases, with 11 bases between. Looked up from germline, CDR1 is MNHEY and CDR2 is SVGAGI. CDR3 length: 15 residues. The CDR3 reads CASSYSIRADTEAFF. The CDR3, as DNA: TGTGCCAGCAGTTACTCGATAAGGGCAGACACTGAAGCTTTCTTT.

The chain links TRBV28 to TRBJ1-5, with TRBD1 as a possible D gene (5 bases). V was shortened by 2 bases and J by 0 bases, with 14 bases between the two germline ends. Germline V gives CDR1 MDHEN, CDR2 SYDVKM. The CDR3 is made up of 17 amino acids. The chain's CDR3 is CASSLRGVKDSNQPQHF. The CDR3 DNA reads as TGTGCCAGCAGTTTACGGGGGGTGAAAGATAGCAATCAGCCCCAGCATTTT. Filled out from reference TRBV28 and TRBJ1-5, the complete variable domain reads DVKVTQSSRYLVKRTGEKVFLECVQDMDHENMFWYRQDPGLGLRLIYFSYDVKMKEKGDIPEGYSVSREKKERFSLILESASTNQTSMYLCASSLRGVKDSNQPQHFGDGTRLSIL.